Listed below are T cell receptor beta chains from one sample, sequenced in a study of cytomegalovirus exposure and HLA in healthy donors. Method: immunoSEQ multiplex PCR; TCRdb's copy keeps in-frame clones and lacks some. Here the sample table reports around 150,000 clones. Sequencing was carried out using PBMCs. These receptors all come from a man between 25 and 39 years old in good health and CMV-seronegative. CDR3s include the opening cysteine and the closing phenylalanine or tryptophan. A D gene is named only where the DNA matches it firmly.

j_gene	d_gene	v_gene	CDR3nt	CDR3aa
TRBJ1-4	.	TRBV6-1	TGTGCCAGCAACGGCGGGGGTCCCGCGGAAAAACTGTTTTTT	CASNGGGPAEKLFF
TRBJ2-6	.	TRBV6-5	TGTGCCAGCAGTTTGGAGGGCTCTGGGGCCAACGTCCTGACTTTC	CASSLEGSGANVLTF
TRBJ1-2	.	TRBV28	TGTGCCAGCAGTTTGCGGGGGGGATATGGCTACACCTTC	CASSLRGGYGYTF
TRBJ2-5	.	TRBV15	TGTGCCACCAGCAGAGTAGGGGGGGGACGCATACAAGAGACCCAGTACTTC	CATSRVGGGRIQETQYF
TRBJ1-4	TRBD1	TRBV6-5	TGTGCCAGCAGTTACCTGGCAGGGGGAAATGAAAAACTGTTTTTT	CASSYLAGGNEKLFF
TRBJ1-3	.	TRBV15	TGTGCCACCAGCAGAGTGGGGGCTAGCTCTGGAAACACCATATATTTT	CATSRVGASSGNTIYF
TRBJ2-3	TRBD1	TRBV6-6	TGTGCCAGCAGTTACGGGACAGGGTTGAGGGATACGCAGTATTTT	CASSYGTGLRDTQYF
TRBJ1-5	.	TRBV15	TGTGCCACCAGCAGAGATATCCGTCAGCCCCAGCATTTT	CATSRDIRQPQHF
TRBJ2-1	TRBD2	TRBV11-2	TGTGCCAGCAGCTTAGGACTAACGTCGGGAGGTAGCCACAATGAGCAGTTCTTC	CASSLGLTSGGSHNEQFF
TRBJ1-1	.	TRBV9	TGTGCCAGCAGCGTACGTACAGAGACCACTGAAGCTTTCTTT	CASSVRTETTEAFF
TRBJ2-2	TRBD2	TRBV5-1	TGCGCCAGCAGCTTGGCCGGGAGGGTAAACACCGGGGAGCTGTTTTTT	CASSLAGRVNTGELFF
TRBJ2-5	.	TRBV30	TGTGCCTGGAGTACAGAGGGAGCCGGGGAGACCCAGTACTTC	CAWSTEGAGETQYF
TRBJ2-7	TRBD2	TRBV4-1	TGCGCCAGCAGCCAACAAGCTGGTTGGACTAGCGGGAGCTACGAGCAGTACTTC	CASSQQAGWTSGSYEQYF
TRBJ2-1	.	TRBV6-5	TGTGCCAGCAGTTACGCGGGTAATGAGCAGTTCTTC	CASSYAGNEQFF
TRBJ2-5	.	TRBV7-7	TGTGCCAGCAGCTTAATAACAGGGCAGGTCCAAGAGACCCAGTACTTC	CASSLITGQVQETQYF
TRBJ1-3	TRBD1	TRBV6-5	TGTGCCAGCAGCCCCGGACAGGCGAACACCATATATTTT	CASSPGQANTIYF
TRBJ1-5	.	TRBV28	TGTGCCAGCAGCGGCCGTAGTCCAACAGGGAGGGGCAATCAGCCCCAGCATTTT	CASSGRSPTGRGNQPQHF
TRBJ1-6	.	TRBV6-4	TGTGCCAGCAGTGACTCGAGTAACGGCGGGTATTCACCCCTCCACTTT	CASSDSSNGGYSPLHF
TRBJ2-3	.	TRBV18	TGTGCCAGCTCACAGGGCGCAGGGGCGAACCCTAGCACAGATACGCAGTATTTT	CASSQGAGANPSTDTQYF